The T cell receptor beta chain described here comes from a study of regulatory and conventional T cells in RAG deficiency. Study-level results: Shorter CDR3s in all patient subsets; >90% Treg-Tconv overlap in Omenn. Shannon entropy was markedly lower and Simpson indices higher in RAG-deficient patients than control T-cell subsets.

Looked up from germline, CDR1 is MNHEY and CDR2 is SMNVEV (reference sequence). This CDR3 has 13 amino acids. The V segment lost 6 bases and the J segment 2 bases; nucleotides outside the gene matches: 1. With respect to this clone: Antigen specificity is unknown.

The repertoire was sequenced with immunoSEQ multiplex PCR; TCRdb's copy has only in-frame clones and lacks some. The table has around 20,000 clones, 95% to 97% seen once. Conventional CD4+ T cells were sorted from blood as CD25-low CD127-high cells. The data were also submitted as part of a second study, on regulatory T cells. That publication notes: Amplification used 52 TRBV primers and 13 TRBJ primers.

The chain is built from TRBV27 and TRBJ2-7; 10 bases line up with TRBD1. The material sequenced was CD25- CD4+ T cells sorted from blood. This receptor was obtained from a human donor in good health. The CDR3 DNA reads TGTGCCAGCAGGGGACAGGGGACCTACGAGCAGTACTTC. Protein sequence: CASRGQGTYEQYF.